The rows below give T cell receptor beta chains drawn from one sample of a study of cytomegalovirus exposure and HLA in healthy donors. Here immunoSEQ multiplex PCR was the method, and the copy in TCRdb shows in-frame clones only, minus some. This repertoire includes approximately 180,000 clones. The sample taken for sequencing was PBMCs. Source of these receptors: a man under 40 in good health and CMV-seronegative. Each CDR3 is given with its conserved first and last residue. The order of the fields is CDR3 protein, CDR3 DNA, J gene, V gene, D gene. The D gene is left open where the match is weak.

CDR3aa: CASSAQSSKGPSGNTIYF; CDR3nt: TGTGCCAGCAGTGCTCAGTCGTCTAAGGGGCCCTCTGGAAACACCATATATTTT; j_gene: TRBJ1-3; v_gene: TRBV25-1; d_gene: -
CDR3aa: CASSIQGGKEELFF; CDR3nt: TGCGCCAGCAGCATACAGGGGGGAAAAGAGGAGCTGTTTTTT; j_gene: TRBJ2-2; v_gene: TRBV5-1; d_gene: TRBD1
CDR3aa: CASSLDRADTQYF; CDR3nt: TGTGCCAGCAGCTTAGACAGGGCAGATACGCAGTATTTT; j_gene: TRBJ2-3; v_gene: TRBV7-9; d_gene: -
CDR3aa: CASSLDSQLNYGYTF; CDR3nt: TGTGCCAGTAGTCTAGACTCTCAACTAAACTATGGCTACACCTTC; j_gene: TRBJ1-2; v_gene: TRBV19; d_gene: -
CDR3aa: CASMSSVEQPQHF; CDR3nt: TGTGCCAGTATGTCGTCTGTGGAGCAGCCCCAGCATTTT; j_gene: TRBJ1-5; v_gene: TRBV19; d_gene: -
CDR3aa: CASSLLRPGQGAYEQYF; CDR3nt: TGTGCCAGCAGCTTACTTAGACCGGGACAGGGGGCCTACGAGCAGTACTTC; j_gene: TRBJ2-7; v_gene: TRBV7-2; d_gene: TRBD1
CDR3aa: CASSQEVQGGLGSPLHF; CDR3nt: TGCGCCAGCAGCCAAGAAGTACAGGGAGGGTTGGGTTCACCCCTCCACTTT; j_gene: TRBJ1-6; v_gene: TRBV4-3; d_gene: -
CDR3aa: CASNDRTGGNEQFF; CDR3nt: TGCGCCAGCAATGACCGGACAGGGGGGAATGAGCAGTTCTTC; j_gene: TRBJ2-1; v_gene: TRBV10-1; d_gene: TRBD1
CDR3aa: CASSWAGSHNEQFF; CDR3nt: TGTGCCAGCAGTTGGGCGGGATCCCACAATGAGCAGTTCTTC; j_gene: TRBJ2-1; v_gene: TRBV27; d_gene: -
CDR3aa: CASSLDLGSNEQFF; CDR3nt: TGCGCCAGCAGCTTGGACCTGGGGAGTAATGAGCAGTTCTTC; j_gene: TRBJ2-1; v_gene: TRBV5-1; d_gene: -
CDR3aa: CASTLAPTGVGAEQYF; CDR3nt: TGTGCCAGCACCCTCGCACCCACAGGGGTAGGGGCCGAGCAGTACTTC; j_gene: TRBJ2-7; v_gene: TRBV11-2; d_gene: TRBD1
CDR3aa: CASSPRDRGPGTEAFF; CDR3nt: TGTGCCAGCTCACCACGGGACAGGGGGCCGGGCACTGAAGCTTTCTTT; j_gene: TRBJ1-1; v_gene: TRBV18; d_gene: TRBD1
CDR3aa: CASTSGLVRADTQYF; CDR3nt: TGTGCCAGCACCTCCGGACTAGTGCGCGCAGATACGCAGTATTTT; j_gene: TRBJ2-3; v_gene: TRBV7-9; d_gene: TRBD2
CDR3aa: CASSLALGSLNTEAFF; CDR3nt: TGCGCCAGCAGCTTGGCATTGGGCAGCTTGAACACTGAAGCTTTCTTT; j_gene: TRBJ1-1; v_gene: TRBV5-1; d_gene: -
CDR3aa: CSVDRDNTDTQYF; CDR3nt: TGCAGCGTCGACAGGGATAACACAGATACGCAGTATTTT; j_gene: TRBJ2-3; v_gene: TRBV29-1; d_gene: TRBD1
CDR3aa: CASSGEGSTEAFF; CDR3nt: TGTGCCAGCAGCGGGGAGGGGAGCACTGAAGCTTTCTTT; j_gene: TRBJ1-1; v_gene: TRBV27; d_gene: -
CDR3aa: CASSLAGSTGSNSPLHF; CDR3nt: TGTGCCAGCAGCTTGGCGGGCAGCACAGGATCTAATTCACCCCTCCACTTT; j_gene: TRBJ1-6; v_gene: TRBV5-8; d_gene: -
CDR3aa: CASSLLRGKSEQFF; CDR3nt: TGTGCCAGCAGCTTATTGCGGGGGAAGTCGGAGCAGTTCTTC; j_gene: TRBJ2-1; v_gene: TRBV7-2; d_gene: TRBD2
CDR3aa: CASSQPRQNNQPQHF; CDR3nt: TGCGCCAGCAGCCAACCTCGACAGAACAATCAGCCCCAGCATTTT; j_gene: TRBJ1-5; v_gene: TRBV4-1; d_gene: -
CDR3aa: CASSWAGPYEQYF; CDR3nt: TGTGCCAGCAGTTGGGCGGGGCCCTACGAGCAGTACTTC; j_gene: TRBJ2-7; v_gene: TRBV27; d_gene: -
CDR3aa: CASSLVLAGSDTQYF; CDR3nt: TGTGCCAGCAGCTTGGTACTAGCGGGCTCAGATACGCAGTATTTT; j_gene: TRBJ2-3; v_gene: TRBV5-6; d_gene: TRBD2
CDR3aa: CASSMTGVNYGYTF; CDR3nt: TGTGCCAGTAGTATGACAGGCGTTAACTATGGCTACACCTTC; j_gene: TRBJ1-2; v_gene: TRBV19; d_gene: -
CDR3aa: CAISGDSTGELFF; CDR3nt: TGTGCCATCAGTGGGGACTCCACCGGGGAGCTGTTTTTT; j_gene: TRBJ2-2; v_gene: TRBV10-3; d_gene: -
CDR3aa: CASSLGTSGTGETQYF; CDR3nt: TGTGCCAGCAGTTTAGGGACTAGCGGGACGGGTGAGACCCAGTACTTC; j_gene: TRBJ2-5; v_gene: TRBV6-5; d_gene: TRBD2
CDR3aa: CASSVTGSLSYGYTF; CDR3nt: TGTGCCAGTAGTGTGACAGGGAGCCTATCCTATGGCTACACCTTC; j_gene: TRBJ1-2; v_gene: TRBV19; d_gene: TRBD1
CDR3aa: CASSIDLGGLHTGELFF; CDR3nt: TGTGCCAGTAGTATAGACTTGGGCGGACTCCACACCGGGGAGCTGTTTTTT; j_gene: TRBJ2-2; v_gene: TRBV19; d_gene: -
CDR3aa: CASTPRTSSYEQYF; CDR3nt: TGTGCCAGTACTCCTCGGACTTCCTCCTACGAGCAGTACTTC; j_gene: TRBJ2-7; v_gene: TRBV19; d_gene: -
CDR3aa: CAWGEGGDGAFF; CDR3nt: TGTGCCTGGGGGGAGGGGGGTGACGGAGCTTTCTTT; j_gene: TRBJ1-1; v_gene: TRBV6-1; d_gene: -
CDR3aa: CASSYSRTEQPQHF; CDR3nt: TGTGCCAGCAGTTACTCCAGGACAGAACAGCCCCAGCATTTT; j_gene: TRBJ1-5; v_gene: TRBV6-5; d_gene: -
CDR3aa: CASSGDRPNTIYF; CDR3nt: TGTGCCAGCAGTGGGGACAGACCCAACACCATATATTTT; j_gene: TRBJ1-3; v_gene: TRBV6-4; d_gene: TRBD1
CDR3aa: CASAQGTAGNTIYF; CDR3nt: TGCGCCAGCGCCCAGGGGACAGCCGGAAACACCATATATTTT; j_gene: TRBJ1-3; v_gene: TRBV10-2; d_gene: TRBD1
CDR3aa: CASSLDGSGFYEQYF; CDR3nt: TGTGCCAGCAGCTTAGATGGTAGCGGGTTTTACGAGCAGTACTTC; j_gene: TRBJ2-7; v_gene: TRBV11-2; d_gene: TRBD2
CDR3aa: CAWSQGGSGANVLTF; CDR3nt: TGTGCCTGGAGTCAAGGAGGGTCTGGGGCCAACGTCCTGACTTTC; j_gene: TRBJ2-6; v_gene: TRBV30; d_gene: -
CDR3aa: CASSVAAGARRETQYF; CDR3nt: TGTGCCAGCAGCGTAGCTGCGGGGGCACGCCGAGAGACCCAGTACTTC; j_gene: TRBJ2-5; v_gene: TRBV9; d_gene: -
CDR3aa: CASTASGVSYNEQFF; CDR3nt: TGTGCCAGTACAGCTAGCGGAGTATCCTACAATGAGCAGTTCTTC; j_gene: TRBJ2-1; v_gene: TRBV19; d_gene: TRBD2
CDR3aa: CASSFPWTGGEAFF; CDR3nt: TGTGCCAGCAGCTTTCCCTGGACAGGGGGTGAAGCTTTCTTT; j_gene: TRBJ1-1; v_gene: TRBV7-2; d_gene: TRBD1
CDR3aa: CASSSLSRGQGYGYTF; CDR3nt: TGTGCCAGCAGCTCCCTCTCCCGCGGACAGGGGTATGGCTACACCTTC; j_gene: TRBJ1-2; v_gene: TRBV11-2; d_gene: TRBD1
CDR3aa: CAISESGTSGNSETQYF; CDR3nt: TGTGCCATCAGTGAGAGTGGGACTAGCGGGAATTCCGAGACCCAGTACTTC; j_gene: TRBJ2-5; v_gene: TRBV10-3; d_gene: TRBD2
CDR3aa: CASSWEGVDKGTEAFF; CDR3nt: TGCGCCAGCAGCTGGGAGGGAGTTGATAAGGGCACTGAAGCTTTCTTT; j_gene: TRBJ1-1; v_gene: TRBV5-1; d_gene: -
CDR3aa: CASSLDSPYEQYF; CDR3nt: TGTGCCAGCAGCTTGGACAGTCCCTACGAGCAGTACTTC; j_gene: TRBJ2-7; v_gene: TRBV7-9; d_gene: -
CDR3aa: CATSAGRDGIGQGADTQYF; CDR3nt: TGTGCCACCAGCGCAGGGAGAGACGGGATCGGGCAGGGGGCTGATACGCAGTATTTT; j_gene: TRBJ2-3; v_gene: TRBV15; d_gene: TRBD1
CDR3aa: CAWGWGRETQYF; CDR3nt: TGTGCCTGGGGATGGGGGAGGGAGACCCAGTACTTC; j_gene: TRBJ2-5; v_gene: TRBV30; d_gene: -
CDR3aa: CASSIQATYEQYF; CDR3nt: TGTGCCAGTAGTATCCAGGCCACCTACGAGCAGTACTTC; j_gene: TRBJ2-7; v_gene: TRBV19; d_gene: -
CDR3aa: CASSLLGQGLGERGIQYF; CDR3nt: TGTGCCAGCAGTTTATTGGGACAGGGGCTTGGGGAACGGGGCATTCAGTACTTC; j_gene: TRBJ2-4; v_gene: TRBV28; d_gene: TRBD1
CDR3aa: CASSYVQGDYEQYF; CDR3nt: TGTGCCAGCAGTTACGTCCAAGGGGACTACGAGCAGTACTTC; j_gene: TRBJ2-7; v_gene: TRBV6-5; d_gene: -
CDR3aa: CASSWVGGLNNEQFF; CDR3nt: TGTGCCAGCAGCTGGGTGGGGGGTCTAAACAATGAGCAGTTCTTC; j_gene: TRBJ2-1; v_gene: TRBV7-2; d_gene: -
CDR3aa: CASSLARQGNTIYF; CDR3nt: TGTGCCAGCAGCTTGGCCAGACAGGGGAACACCATATATTTT; j_gene: TRBJ1-3; v_gene: TRBV5-6; d_gene: TRBD1
CDR3aa: CASSSSTDTQYF; CDR3nt: TGTGCCAGCAGCTCGAGCACAGATACGCAGTATTTT; j_gene: TRBJ2-3; v_gene: TRBV11-1; d_gene: -